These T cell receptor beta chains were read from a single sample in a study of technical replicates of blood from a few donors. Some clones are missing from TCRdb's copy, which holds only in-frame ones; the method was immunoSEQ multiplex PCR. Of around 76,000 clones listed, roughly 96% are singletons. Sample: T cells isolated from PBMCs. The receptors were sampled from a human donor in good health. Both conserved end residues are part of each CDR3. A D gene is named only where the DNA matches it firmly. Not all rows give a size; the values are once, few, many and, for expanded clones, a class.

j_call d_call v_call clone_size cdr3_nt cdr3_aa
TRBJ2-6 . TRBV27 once TGTGCCAGCAGTTTACGGGTACCCGGGGCCAACGTCCTGACTTTC CASSLRVPGANVLTF
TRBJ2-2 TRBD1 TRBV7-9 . TGTGCCAGCAGCTCCCACCCGACAGGGAAAGGGAACACCGGGGAGCTGTTTTTT CASSSHPTGKGNTGELFF
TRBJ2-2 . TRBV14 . TGTGCCAGCAGCCATACGGGGGAACCTCGCACCGGGGAGCTGTTTTTT CASSHTGEPRTGELFF
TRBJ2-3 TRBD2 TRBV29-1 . TGCAGCGTTAGGACTAGCGGGGAGTACACAGATACGCAGTATTTT CSVRTSGEYTDTQYF
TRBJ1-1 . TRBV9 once TGTGCCAGCAGCACCCCGAGCGTATGGGGTTCGAGGGAAACTTCTCGGAACACTGAAGCTTTCTTT CASSTPSVWGSRETSRNTEAFF
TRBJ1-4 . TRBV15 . TGTGCCACCAGCAGAGATAGGGGTGGTGAAAAACTGTTTTTT CATSRDRGGEKLFF
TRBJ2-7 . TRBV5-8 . TGTGCCAGCAGCTTGTTCGGGGGAGCCTACGAGCAGTACTTC CASSLFGGAYEQYF
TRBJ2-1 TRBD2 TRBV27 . TGTGCCAGCAGTTTATCTGGACTAGCGGGAGGTGGGGGGCGGGTGAATGAGCAGTTCTTC CASSLSGLAGGGGRVNEQFF
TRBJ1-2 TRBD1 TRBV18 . TGTGCCAGCTCCCCGCTTGTAGGGGGACAGGACTATGGCTACACCTTC CASSPLVGGQDYGYTF
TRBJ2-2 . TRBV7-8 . TGTGCCAGCAGCCTGAGGCGCACGCCGAACACCGGGGAGCTGTTTTTT CASSLRRTPNTGELFF
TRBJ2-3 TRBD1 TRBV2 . TGTGCCAGCAGTGAAATGGGACAGGACACAGATACGCAGTATTTT CASSEMGQDTDTQYF
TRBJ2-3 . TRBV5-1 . TGCGCCAGCAGCGCGTGGGGGGGCCCCACAGATACGCAGTATTTT CASSAWGGPTDTQYF
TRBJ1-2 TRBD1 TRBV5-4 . TGTGCCAGCAACTCAGGGGGCGGGTCTGGCTACACCTTC CASNSGGGSGYTF
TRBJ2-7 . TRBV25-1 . TGTGCCAGCAGCACCGGGTACGAGCAGTACTTC CASSTGYEQYF
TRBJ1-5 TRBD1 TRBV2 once TGTGCCAGCAGGGGCAGGGGGCCCATCAATCAGCCCCAGCATTTT CASRGRGPINQPQHF
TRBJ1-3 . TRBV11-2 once TGTGCCAGCAGCCCCGCGGGTGGAGGAAGCTCTGGAAACACCATATATTTT CASSPAGGGSSGNTIYF
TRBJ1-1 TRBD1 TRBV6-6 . TGTGCCAGCAGTTCTACGACAGGGGAGAACACTGAAGCTTTCTTT CASSSTTGENTEAFF
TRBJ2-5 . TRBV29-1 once TGCAGCGTTTACCCAGTGAGGGAGACCCAGTACTTC CSVYPVRETQYF
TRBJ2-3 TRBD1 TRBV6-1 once TGTGCCAGCAGTTCCTACAGGGGGCTAACAGATACGCAGTATTTT CASSSYRGLTDTQYF
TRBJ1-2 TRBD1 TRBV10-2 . TGCGCCAGCAGTGACGTTACAGGGGCTTTGGGTGGCTACACCTTC CASSDVTGALGGYTF
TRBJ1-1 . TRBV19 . TGTGCCAGTAGTTTGCTTGAGGTCTCAGCTGAAGCTTTCTTT CASSLLEVSAEAFF
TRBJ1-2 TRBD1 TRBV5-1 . TGCGCCAGCAGTTTTACAGGGGGCTATGGCTACACCTTC CASSFTGGYGYTF
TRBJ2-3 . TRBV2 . TGTGCCAGCACCCCGGACGGGATCTCAGATACGCAGTATTTT CASTPDGISDTQYF
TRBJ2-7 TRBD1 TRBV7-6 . TGTGCCAGCAGCTCCGGACAGGCCCCCAACGAGCAGTACTTC CASSSGQAPNEQYF
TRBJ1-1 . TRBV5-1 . TGCGCCAGCAGCACCAGGAACAGGGCGGATAACACTGAAGCTTTCTTT CASSTRNRADNTEAFF
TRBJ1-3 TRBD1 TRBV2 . TGTGCCAGCAGTCCCGAGACAGGGCTCTCTGGAAACACCATATATTTT CASSPETGLSGNTIYF
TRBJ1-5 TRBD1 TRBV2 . TGTGCCAGCACGGGGGCGGACAGGGCGACTCAGCCCCAGCATTTT CASTGADRATQPQHF
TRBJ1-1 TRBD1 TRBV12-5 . TGTGCTAGTGCCAGGGGGCTCACTGAAGCTTTCTTT CASARGLTEAFF
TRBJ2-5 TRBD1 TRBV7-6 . TGTGCCAGCAGCGCTCCCGGGACAGGGGAAGAGACCCAGTACTTC CASSAPGTGEETQYF
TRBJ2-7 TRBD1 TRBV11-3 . TGTGCCAGCAGCCTAGGGGGCATCCGGGACGAGCAGTACTTC CASSLGGIRDEQYF
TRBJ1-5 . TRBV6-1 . TGTGCCAGCGGTGTGGAGCGCAATCAGCCCCAGCATTTT CASGVERNQPQHF
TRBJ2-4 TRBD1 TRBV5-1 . TGCGCCAGCAGCCTAAGGGGCGGGACAGGGGACATTCAGTACTTC CASSLRGGTGDIQYF